This T cell receptor (beta chain) appears in the sequencing data of a study of cytomegalovirus exposure and HLA in healthy donors. Overall study context: The Caucasian-associated ancestry cluster contained 75% to 85% of the roughly 400 genotyped donors. Study-wide findings and caveats: Previously analyzed data showed that most TCR beta V segments were productive at a frequency of about 87% or about 30%. A classifier reportedly called cytomegalovirus status with high sensitivity and specificity.

CDR3 size: 16 residues. Between the trimmed V and J ends, which lost 3 bases and 2 bases, there was a span of 14 bases. In germline, CDR1 is SGHRS, CDR2 YFSETQ. PCR used 60 Vbeta primers and 13 Jbeta primers. Repertoires were generated with immunoSEQ multiplex PCR, while TCRdb's copy carries only in-frame clones and drops some. Of some 78,000 clones listed, around 80% are singletons. Of note for this clone: The antigen remains undetermined.

The sequencing sample was made of PBMCs. The chain uses TRBV5-1 and TRBJ1-4; D is perhaps TRBD1 (6 bases). The source of this sequence is a woman between 45 and 60 years old in good health and CMV-seropositive. The DNA of the CDR3 is TGCGCCAGCAGCTCTACCCTCACAGGGACTAATGAAAAACTGTTTTTT. Its protein is CASSSTLTGTNEKLFF.